A single count supports the clone carrying this T cell receptor (beta chain). From germline, CDR1 is MNHEY and CDR2 SVGAGI. Trimming cost V 0 bases and J 0 bases, with 9 bases left between them. This CDR3 comprises 16 residues. These data originate in a study of technical replicates of blood from a handful of donors. TCRdb's copy holds only in-frame clones and misses some; the assay was immunoSEQ multiplex PCR. The repertoire holds about 16,000 clones, about 86% seen once, with 12% in the top ten. This sequence was found in a human donor in good health. The chain links TRBV6-5 to TRBJ1-3; D is ambiguous. The sample comprised PBMCs. The CDR3 loop reads CASSYSGGSSGNTIYF. CDR3 DNA sequence: TGTGCCAGCAGTTACTCGGGAGGGAGCTCTGGAAACACCATATATTTT.